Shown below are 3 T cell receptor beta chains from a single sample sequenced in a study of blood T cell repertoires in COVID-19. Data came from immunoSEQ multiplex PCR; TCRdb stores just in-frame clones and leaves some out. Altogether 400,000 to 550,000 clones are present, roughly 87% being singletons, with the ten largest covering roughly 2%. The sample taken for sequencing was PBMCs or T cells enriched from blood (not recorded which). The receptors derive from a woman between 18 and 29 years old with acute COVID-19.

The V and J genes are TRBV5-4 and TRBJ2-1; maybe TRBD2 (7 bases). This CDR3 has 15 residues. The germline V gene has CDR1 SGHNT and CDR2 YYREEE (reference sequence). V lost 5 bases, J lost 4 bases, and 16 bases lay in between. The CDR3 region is CASSRGRAVYNEQFF. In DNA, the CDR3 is TGTGCCAGCAGTAGGGGGAGGGCCGTGTACAATGAGCAGTTCTTC.

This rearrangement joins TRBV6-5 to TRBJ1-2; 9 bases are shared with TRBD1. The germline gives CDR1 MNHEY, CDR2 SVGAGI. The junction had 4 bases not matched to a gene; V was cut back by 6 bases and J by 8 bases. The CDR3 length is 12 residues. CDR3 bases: TGTGCCAGCAGATCCGACAGGGGGGGCTACACCTTC. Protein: CASRSDRGGYTF.

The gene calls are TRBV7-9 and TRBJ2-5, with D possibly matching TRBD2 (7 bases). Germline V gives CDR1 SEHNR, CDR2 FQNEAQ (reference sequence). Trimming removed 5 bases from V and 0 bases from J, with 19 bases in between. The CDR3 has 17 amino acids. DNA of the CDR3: TGTGCCAGCAGCCCCCCGGGGGGCGGACCGTACCAAGAGACCCAGTACTTC. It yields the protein CASSPPGGGPYQETQYF. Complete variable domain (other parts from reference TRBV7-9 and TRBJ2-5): DTGVSQNPRHKITKRGQNVTFRCDPISEHNRLYWYRQTLGQGPEFLTYFQNEAQLEKSRLLSDRFSAERPKGSFSTLEIQRTEQGDSAMYLCASSPPGGGPYQETQYFGPGTRLLVL.